This TCR beta chain was identified in a study of T cells in narcolepsy. The length of the CDR3 is 13 residues. Germline assignment: CDR1 SSHAT and CDR2 FNYEAQ (reference sequence). Concerning this clone itself: Germline is not matched at one junction end, which may reflect a read error.

Measured with immunoSEQ multiplex PCR; TCRdb has only the in-frame clones, and not every one. Among 27,000 or so clones listed, 75% to 85% were seen once. Source material: CD45RA- memory CD4+ T cells from PBMCs. The TCR originated in a human donor with narcolepsy. J is TRBJ1-1 and V is TRBV7-7; no clear D. In DNA, the CDR3 is TGTGCTAGCAGCACAAACCCAAACACTGAAGCTTTCTTT. It translates to CASSTNPNTEAFF.